Listed here are 29 T cell receptor beta chains from one sample, sequenced in a study of blood T cell repertoires in COVID-19. TCRdb's table, derived via immunoSEQ multiplex PCR, lists solely in-frame clones and lacks some. The sample holds 150,000 to 200,000 clones, more than 75% seen once. The sample was peripheral blood. Source of these receptors: a human donor in a cohort sampled during active COVID-19.

The chain recombines TRBV4-2 with TRBJ2-7; 12 nucleotides match TRBD2. Per germline, CDR1 LGHNA and CDR2 YNFKEQ. This CDR3 contains 15 residues. Trimming removed 2 bases from V and 7 bases from J; junction bases left unmatched: 6. CDR3 coding DNA: TGTGCCAGCAGCCAACCGGGACTAGCGGGTGGGGAGCAGTACTTC. Amino acid sequence: CASSQPGLAGGEQYF.

The gene calls are TRBV27 and TRBJ2-1; maybe TRBD1 (6 bases). In germline, CDR1 is MNHEY, CDR2 SMNVEV (reference sequence). V lost 5 bases, J lost 4 bases, and 9 bases lay in between. This CDR3 spans 13 amino acids. This CDR3 is CASSRDTYNEQFF. The CDR3 nucleotides are TGTGCCAGCAGTCGGGACACTTACAATGAGCAGTTCTTC.

This clone turned up a few times. The chain carries TRBV19 and TRBJ1-5; a possible D gene is TRBD1 (5 bases). Germline-derived CDR1 and CDR2 are LNHDA and SQIVND (reference sequence). This CDR3 has 13 residues. Trimming pared 5 bases from V and 6 bases from J, leaving 11 bases between. CDR3 DNA sequence: TGTGCCAGTAGTTACAGGTTCGGTCAGCCCCAGCATTTT. Encoded protein: CASSYRFGQPQHF. The full variable domain, completed using reference TRBV19 and TRBJ1-5, is DGGITQSPKYLFRKEGQNVTLSCEQNLNHDAMYWYRQDPGQGLRLIYYSQIVNDFQKGDIAEGYSVSREKKESFPLTVTSAQKNPTAFYLCASSYRFGQPQHFGDGTRLSIL.

The V gene is TRBV10-1, the J gene TRBJ1-1, with no clear D. Germline CDR1 is WNHNN and CDR2 is SYGVQD (reference sequence). V dropped 2 bases and J dropped 0 bases, with 10 bases sitting between them. The CDR3 is 15 amino acids. The CDR3 DNA sequence: TGCGCCAGCAGTGAGAGTTTGGCAGTGAACACTGAAGCTTTCTTT. Translated: CASSESLAVNTEAFF.

The rearrangement links TRBV28 to TRBJ2-7; 10 positions agree with TRBD2. CDR1 is MDHEN, CDR2 SYDVKM, per germline. The CDR3 loop spans 14 amino acids. The V segment lost 4 bases and the J segment 4 bases; nucleotides outside the gene matches: 4. The CDR3 protein is CASSSGTSDYEQYF. CDR3 nucleotides: TGTGCCAGCAGTTCCGGGACTAGCGATTACGAGCAGTACTTC.

The chain has TRBV15 and TRBJ1-1, with 8 bases fitting TRBD1. The CDR3 totals 15 residues. Germline values: CDR1 LNHNV, CDR2 YYDKDF (reference sequence). V was clipped by 2 bases and J by 4 bases; unmatched bases: 6. The CDR3 nucleotides read TGTGCCACCAGCAGACAGGGGGCCAGGAGCACTGAAGCTTTCTTT. Protein product: CATSRQGARSTEAFF.

The J gene is TRBJ2-1, the V gene TRBV21-1; the DNA was not used to check the table's D call, TRBD1. TRBV21-1 is assigned pseudogene status. CDR3 length: 16 residues. Written as DNA, the CDR3 is TGTGCCAGCAGCAACCTTGGACAGGGGGCGCGCAATGAGCAGTTCTTC. Translation: CASSNLGQGARNEQFF.

J is TRBJ2-7 and V is TRBV6-5; the D is unclear. The V end lost 7 bases, the J end lost 2 bases, and 12 bases lay between the germline ends. CDR1 is MNHEY, CDR2 SVGAGI, per germline. The length of the CDR3 is 13 residues. CDR3 protein: CASTLSTTYEQYF. The CDR3 coding sequence is TGTGCCAGCACTCTAAGTACGACCTACGAGCAGTACTTC.

This sequence joins TRBV7-9 and TRBJ2-5, with TRBD2 matching 12 bases. The CDR3 has 16 residues. The V gene end was trimmed by 5 bases and the J gene end by 7 bases; junction bases not matched to a gene: 11. Per germline, CDR1 SEHNR and CDR2 FQNEAQ (reference sequence). This CDR3 reads CASSPLGLAGSMTQYF. The DNA of the CDR3 is TGTGCCAGCAGCCCTCTTGGACTAGCGGGGTCGATGACCCAGTACTTC. Combining the CDR3 with reference TRBV7-9 and TRBJ2-5 gives the whole variable domain DTGVSQNPRHKITKRGQNVTFRCDPISEHNRLYWYRQTLGQGPEFLTYFQNEAQLEKSRLLSDRFSAERPKGSFSTLEIQRTEQGDSAMYLCASSPLGLAGSMTQYFGPGTRLLVL.

This chain uses TRBV6-2 or TRBV6-3 with TRBJ1-1, with TRBD1 as a possible D gene (6 bases). In germline, CDR1 is MNHEY, CDR2 SVGEGT. V dropped 6 bases and J dropped 0 bases, with 14 bases sitting between them. CDR3 size: 15 residues. The CDR3: CASSVPRGVNTEAFF. CDR3 bases: TGTGCCAGCAGCGTCCCCAGGGGTGTGAACACTGAAGCTTTCTTT.

V and J are TRBV7-2 and TRBJ1-6, with 8 bases aligning to TRBD1. Germline CDR1 and CDR2: SGHTA and FQGNSA. The CDR3 runs 16 residues. V lost 3 bases, J lost 4 bases, and 5 bases stayed unmatched. CDR3 sequence reads: CASSLGGTGYNSPLHF. The DNA of the CDR3 is TGTGCCAGCAGCTTGGGTGGGACAGGTTATAATTCACCCCTCCACTTT.

This clone was detected only once. CDR3 sequence reads: CASTGGSSYEQYF. As DNA, the CDR3 is TGTGCCAGTACAGGGGGATCCTCCTACGAGCAGTACTTC. V and J are TRBV28 and TRBJ2-7; the match to TRBD1 covers 8 bases. Trimming removed 9 bases from V and 0 bases from J; junction bases left unmatched: 4. The length of the CDR3 is 13 residues. Germline assignment: CDR1 MDHEN and CDR2 SYDVKM.

The genes are TRBV27 and TRBJ2-7; 10 bases fit TRBD2. V was clipped by 2 bases and J by 4 bases; unmatched bases: 5. CDR3 length: 15 amino acids. Looked up from germline, CDR1 is MNHEY and CDR2 is SMNVEV (reference sequence). The CDR3 DNA reads TGTGCCAGCAGTTTACAAGCGGGAGGGGTGTACGAGCAGTACTTC. As protein: CASSLQAGGVYEQYF.

This clone was counted a single time. The rearrangement links TRBV19 to TRBJ1-2; TRBD1 aligns across 7 bases. Trimming took 8 bases from V and 4 from J; bases not matched to a gene: 10. From germline, CDR1 is LNHDA and CDR2 SQIVND (reference sequence). This CDR3 comprises 14 residues. CDR3 amino acids: CASLDRARGYGYTF. The CDR3 nucleotides are TGTGCCAGTCTAGACAGGGCCCGTGGCTATGGCTACACCTTC.

The chain recombines TRBV6-1 with TRBJ2-3, with 9 nucleotides matching TRBD2. V trimming: 3 bases; J trimming: 2 bases; junction bases outside the gene matches: 6. The CDR3 is 16 residues long. From germline, CDR1 is MNHNS and CDR2 SASEGT. CDR3 in DNA: TGTGCCAGCAGTGACTTGGGCGGGAGGGTCACAGATACGCAGTATTTT. The encoded protein is CASSDLGGRVTDTQYF.

The chain has TRBV3-1 (or the pseudogene TRBV3-2) and TRBJ1-6; 10 bases fit TRBD1. V gave up 5 bases and J gave up 6 bases; unmatched junction bases: 10. The CDR3 is 17 amino acids. CDR1 is LGHDT and CDR2 is YNNKEL in the germline V gene (reference sequence). The CDR3 region is CASSTDRGTRRNSPLHF. The CDR3 DNA reads as TGTGCCAGCAGCACGGACAGGGGGACTAGACGTAATTCACCCCTCCACTTT.

The chain has TRBV27 and TRBJ2-7; 16 bases map to TRBD2. The germline V gene has CDR1 MNHEY and CDR2 SMNVEV (reference sequence). Trimming took 4 bases from V and 7 from J; bases not matched to a gene: 7. The CDR3 totals 16 residues. As DNA, the CDR3 is TGTGCCAGCAGTTCCGGGACTAGCGGGAGGGTGTCGGAGCAGTACTTC. Amino acid sequence: CASSSGTSGRVSEQYF.

The chain recombines TRBV10-3 with TRBJ1-6; no clear D gene. The germline gives CDR1 ENHRY, CDR2 SYGVKD. This CDR3 contains 13 residues. Trimming removed 10 bases from V and 7 bases from J, with 14 bases in between. The CDR3 here is CATLPAINSPLHF. CDR3 DNA sequence: TGTGCCACCCTCCCCGCGATCAATTCACCCCTCCACTTT.

The chain recombines TRBV19 with TRBJ1-4; 8 bases are a match to TRBD1. Looked up from germline, CDR1 is LNHDA and CDR2 is SQIVND (reference sequence). There are 16 residues in the CDR3. V was pared by 3 bases and J by 8 bases, with 11 bases of the junction left unmatched. For the CDR3, the DNA is TGTGCCAGTAGTATTGGGACAGGTCGTGGGGAAGAAAAACTGTTTTTT. Its translation: CASSIGTGRGEEKLFF.

The J gene is TRBJ1-2, the V gene TRBV3-1 (or the pseudogene TRBV3-2); 8 bases fit TRBD1. V was clipped by 0 bases and J by 4 bases; unmatched bases: 4. CDR1 is LGHDT, CDR2 YNNKEL, per germline (reference sequence). This CDR3 contains 15 residues. The CDR3 region has the DNA TGTGCCAGCAGCCAAGATATTGGGACAGGCTATGGCTACACCTTC. Translating gives CASSQDIGTGYGYTF.

The chain joins TRBV6-5 to TRBJ1-1, with 8 positions matching TRBD1. V was pared by 4 bases and J by 7 bases, with 11 bases of the junction left unmatched. Germline V lookup: CDR1 MNHEY, CDR2 SVGAGI. The CDR3 runs to 15 residues. The DNA for the CDR3 is TGTGCCAGCAGTTCACCTCGGACAGGGATTTTTGAAGCTTTCTTT. It is translated as CASSSPRTGIFEAFF.

This rearrangement joins TRBV4-2 to TRBJ2-3; a possible D gene is TRBD2 (6 bases). V lost 1 base to trimming and J lost 3 bases, with 11 bases between them. The CDR3 runs 15 residues. CDR1 and CDR2 (germline): LGHNA, YNFKEQ. CDR3 sequence (DNA): TGTGCCAGCAGCCAAGTGGGGGGAGAGACAGATACGCAGTATTTT. This translates into CASSQVGGETDTQYF.

This chain uses TRBV10-3 with TRBJ2-3; TRBD2 is a possible D gene (5 bases). The CDR3 has 12 amino acids. Germline assignment: CDR1 ENHRY and CDR2 SYGVKD. Trimming pared 10 bases from V and 2 bases from J, leaving 10 bases between. The CDR3 loop is CATAEVTDTQYF. The CDR3 DNA reads TGTGCCACCGCGGAGGTCACAGATACGCAGTATTTT.

CDR3 region: CASSPRLAGGADTQYF. The DNA for the CDR3 is TGTGCCAGCAGCCCCAGACTAGCGGGGGGAGCAGATACGCAGTATTTT. The rearrangement links TRBV2 to TRBJ2-3; the match to TRBD2 covers 13 bases. The CDR3 extends over 16 amino acids. With V trimmed by 6 bases and J by 4 bases, 7 bases remained unmatched. CDR1 and CDR2 from the germline V gene are SNHLY and FYNNEI.

The chain carries TRBV7-8 and TRBJ2-2; D is possibly TRBD1 (6 bases). CDR1 and CDR2 from the germline V gene are SGHVS and FQNEAQ. The germline V and J ends were trimmed by 5 bases and 4 bases, with 14 bases remaining between them. This CDR3 contains 15 residues. The CDR3 loop is CASSLFGQSTGELFF. For the CDR3, the DNA is TGTGCCAGCAGCCTATTTGGACAGAGCACCGGGGAGCTGTTTTTT.

The chain joins TRBV5-1 to TRBJ2-7; TRBD2 aligns across 11 bases. The CDR3 consists of 17 residues. V trimming: 2 bases; J trimming: 3 bases; junction bases outside the gene matches: 10. The germline V gene has CDR1 SGHRS and CDR2 YFSETQ. The CDR3 loop reads CASSFRSGRATYYEQYF. The CDR3 region has the DNA TGCGCCAGCAGCTTTCGTAGCGGGAGGGCCACTTACTACGAGCAGTACTTC.

This chain joins TRBV19 and TRBJ2-7; 8 nucleotides agree with TRBD1. The CDR3 has 15 residues. V gave up 3 bases and J gave up 2 bases; unmatched junction bases: 6. The germline CDR1 and CDR2 sequences are LNHDA and SQIVND (reference sequence). The CDR3 region has the DNA TGTGCCAGTAGTATTCAGGGGGCTGACCCCTACGAGCAGTACTTC. Translating gives CASSIQGADPYEQYF.

This chain connects TRBV7-9 to TRBJ2-1; D remains ambiguous. The V and J ends lost 5 bases and 4 bases respectively, with 12 bases between them. Germline CDR1 reads SEHNR; CDR2 reads FQNEAQ (reference sequence). The CDR3 has 14 residues. The CDR3 bases are TGTGCCAGCAGCCTAGTAGTTGCGTACAATGAGCAGTTCTTC. Protein product: CASSLVVAYNEQFF.

The CDR3 DNA follows: TGTGCCAGCAAATGGGGCGCCCAAGAGACCCAGTACTTC. Amino acid sequence: CASKWGAQETQYF. J is TRBJ2-5 and V is TRBV7-6, with a weak D call TRBD1 (5 bases). V lost 7 bases to trimming and J lost 1 base, with 10 bases between them. The CDR3 consists of 13 residues. The germline V gene has CDR1 SGHVS and CDR2 FNYEAQ.